This TCR beta chain is drawn from a study of shared clonotypes between healthy human individuals (dated by TCRdb to 2018 to 2020). Study-wide context: Two women and three men aged 18 to 49 years were included in the cohort. Per donor, three plates each were used for CD4 naive and CD4 memory, two for CD8 naive, and one for CD8 memory. Different laboratories and diverse techniques were used to prepare libraries and sequence TCR repertoires, to increase sequencing depth and limit assay-specific biases. Per donor, leukapheresis produced somewhere between about 0.94 and 9 billion PBMCs. To estimate repertoire size and how much clonotypes are shared between individuals, the study performed deep sequencing of blood TCR repertoires from 4 to 6 healthy adults.

Looking up the germline V gene (reference sequence) yields CDR1 PRHDT and CDR2 FYEKMQ. The CDR3 numbers 14 residues from cysteine through phenylalanine. Only the CDR3 part of the read is kept: 42 bases, read in frame from the first base. Trimming leaves V shorter by 4 bases and J shorter by 4 bases, with the junction holding 4 bases beyond the gene matches. CD8 naive samples consisted of CD45RO-negative cells that were positively selected for CCR7, yielding a CD45RA+CCR7+ population without TemRA cells. Healthy HIV-negative adults with no recently reported acute infections or vaccinations were included as donors. Only Caucasian adults living in Nashville, Tennessee, USA were represented among the donors. After blood collection by leukapheresis, PBMCs were isolated using Ficoll-Histopaque density gradient centrifugation and then cryopreserved in the vapor phase of liquid nitrogen. Analytical flow cytometry was used to check the purity and quantity of each magnetically sorted T cell population. Genomic DNA was isolated from each sorted fraction and quantified by UV absorbance on a Nanodrop 2000c.

With regard to this clone: Its antigen has not been determined. No base-level quality is on record; no much larger clone is a single base apart.

TCR CDR3 regions were amplified from genomic DNA by multiplex PCR using the deep immunoSEQ assay. Genomic DNA extracted from each cell subset was distributed evenly over all wells of several immunoSEQ 96-well plates, and each plate served as one replicate. For sorted subsets, roughly 190 ng of genomic DNA, equivalent to around 29,000 T cell genomes, went into each replicate PCR. Purified libraries were quantified with a Qubit 3.0 fluorometer, sized on a Bioanalyzer 2100, and re-quantified with the KAPA Library Quantification kit. Each immunoSEQ 96-well plate was sequenced on its own single-read 150-cycle Illumina NextSeq 550 flow cell. Turning to the authors' computational methods: Because only junctional sequences without quality scores were contained in the immunoSEQ output, filtering matching that applied to full-length reads could not be performed. Sequences were annotated with PyIR, a Python wrapper for IgBLAST v1.9, using IMGT germline references to assign V/J genes and CDR3. Reads were filtered out if the reads had weak V/J assignments (E-value above 1e-6), no CDR3, stop codons, out-of-frame junctions, or ambiguous translated residues. V3J clonotypes were defined as sequences sharing an identical inferred V gene, J gene, and CDR3 amino acid sequence. Percentage overlap between repertoires was calculated by dividing the number of shared unique clonotypes by the size of the smaller repertoire. Three approaches were used to assess repertoire richness: RTK rarefaction, the Chao1 estimator, and Recon v2.1 estimates of unobserved clonotypes. Generation probabilities for all TCRbeta clonotypes obtained by the gDNA method from several donors were computed using OLGA. TCRdb mirrors the immuneACCESS table, restricted to in-frame sequences. Some clones are absent from its copies; in checked studies, under half trace to an unresolved V gene, and the reason for the others is unknown. From that table come the V and J calls and clone size; the DNA was used to work out D and trimming. The sample data list 1.5 million to 2.5 million clones, and about 95% of these were observed just once. The biggest ten clones account for around 1% of the sample.

The investigation overall reported the following: Estimated clonotype richness was generally larger for naive than for memory subsets. Because the study included only a small number of donors, the genetic and exposure-history diversity represented was limited. Sampling was limited to blood, and TCR repertoires in tissue likely differ from TCR repertoires in blood. Pairwise subsampling led to the expectation that sequencing depth would affect the degree of clonotype sharing among donors. Sharing across a handful of donors was observed for approximately 5% of naive CD4, 3.5% of naive CD8, 2.3% of memory CD4, and about 0.4% of memory CD8 clonotypes. Compared with non-shared clonotypes, clonotypes shared by all four sorted-subset donors had higher generation probabilities. Rarefaction of sorted-subset datasets indicated incomplete sequencing despite the large sequencing depth.

The material sequenced was naive CD8+ T cells sorted from blood. Read against the paper, the sample's cell subset or site label means: CD45RA+CCR7+. The TCR sequence derives from a man aged 18 to 30 in good health. Recombination linked TRBV13 to TRBJ2-5, with 9 junctional bases fitting TRBD1. The CDR3 corresponds to CASSSGTGRETQYF. At the DNA level, the sequence is TGTGCCAGCAGCTCTGGGACAGGGAGAGAGACCCAGTACTTC.